The 19 T cell receptor beta chains below come from one sample, sequenced in a study of CD8 T cells in ankylosing spondylitis. TCRdb re-derived calls from the 5' RACE reads in MiXCR, one entry per CDR3 protein. There are roughly 130,000 distinct CDR3 sequences in the sample; 9.3% occur only once, and approximately 3.3% lies in the top ten. Sequencing was carried out using blood, either unsorted or a sorted T cell fraction (not recorded which). These receptors were obtained from a male donor with ankylosing spondylitis or in good health (not recorded which).

This clonotype was seen many times. The chain links TRBV21-1 to TRBJ2-7; the DNA was not used to check the table's D call, TRBD2. TRBV21-1 is reported as a pseudogene. The CDR3 extends over 20 amino acids. The CDR3 protein is CASSNYCGAGGPTRLYEQYF. CDR3 coding DNA: TGTGCCAGCAGCAACTATTGCGGAGCGGGAGGGCCAACTCGCCTATACGAGCAGTACTTC.

V usage is TRBV7-9 and J usage is TRBJ2-5; D might be TRBD1 (6 bases). The germline gives CDR1 SEHNR, CDR2 FQNEAQ (reference sequence). Trimming removed 5 bases at V and 2 bases at J, with 21 bases between. CDR3 length: 17 residues. The DNA of the CDR3 is TGTGCCAGCAGCACAATCCCCCGGGACACAATTCAAGAGACCCAGTACTTC. This encodes CASSTIPRDTIQETQYF. The full variable domain, in which reference TRBV7-9 and TRBJ2-5 provide the parts outside the CDR3, is DTGVSQNPRHKITKRGQNVTFRCDPISEHNRLYWYRQTLGQGPEFLTYFQNEAQLEKSRLLSDRFSAERPKGSFSTLEIQRTEQGDSAMYLCASSTIPRDTIQETQYFGPGTRLLVL.

There are many counts of this clonotype. This rearrangement joins TRBV28 to TRBJ2-3; D is perhaps TRBD2 (6 bases). The CDR3 runs to 14 residues. Trimming took off 10 bases at V and 1 base at J, with 15 bases between the two ends. Germline values: CDR1 MDHEN, CDR2 SYDVKM. The CDR3 bases are TGTGCCATTCGCCGGGAGTGGGGCACAGATACGCAGTATTTT. The encoded protein is CAIRREWGTDTQYF.

This clonotype was found a few times. The rearrangement joins TRBV30 to TRBJ2-5; D uncertain. V was trimmed by 0 bases and J by 5 bases, leaving 7 bases between them. The CDR3 loop spans 12 amino acids. The V gene's germline CDR1 is GTSNPN and CDR2 SVGIG (reference sequence). CDR3 nucleotides: TGTGCCTGGAGTGTATGGCGGGAGACCCAGTACTTC. Its protein product is CAWSVWRETQYF.

The genes are TRBV20-1 and TRBJ1-4; a weak D match, TRBD1 (5 bases). The V end lost 1 base, the J end lost 5 bases, and 11 bases lay between the germline ends. Germline V gene lookup returns CDR1 DFQATT and CDR2 SNEGSKA (reference sequence). The length of the CDR3 is 14 residues. For the CDR3, the DNA is TGCAGTGCTAGAGCCGGGACGGTGAATGAAAAACTGTTTTTT. It specifies CSARAGTVNEKLFF.

This clonotype occurred many times. The V and J genes are TRBV20-1 and TRBJ2-5, with 11 positions matching TRBD1. Per germline, CDR1 DFQATT and CDR2 SNEGSKA (reference sequence). The CDR3 has 13 amino acids. V shed 5 bases and J 6 bases; nucleotides not matched to a gene: 5. This CDR3 reads CSASDRGPQTQYF. CDR3 sequence (DNA): TGCAGTGCTTCGGACAGGGGGCCGCAGACCCAGTACTTC.

This clonotype was seen at least ten times. The CDR3 loop reads CASSRTPPGQGTAGELFF. The CDR3 DNA reads as TGCGCCAGCAGCAGAACCCCTCCGGGACAGGGAACGGCCGGGGAGCTGTTTTTT. The V and J genes are TRBV5-1 and TRBJ2-2; TRBD1 agrees at 9 bases. This CDR3 comprises 18 residues. The trim removed 4 bases at V and 6 bases at J, leaving 16 bases unmatched. Germline CDR1 SGHRS, CDR2 YFSETQ.

The J gene is TRBJ2-1, the V gene TRBV5-1; 13 positions match TRBD2. In germline, CDR1 is SGHRS, CDR2 YFSETQ. Unmatched junction bases numbered 18, after V lost 5 bases and J lost 7 bases. This CDR3 is 19 amino acids long. CDR3 coding DNA: TGCGCCAGCAGGGCCAGGGCCGTGGGACTAGCGGGAATTCTAAATGAGCAGTTCTTC. Encoded protein: CASRARAVGLAGILNEQFF.

In this sample, this clonotype turned up a few times. The chain has TRBV12-3 or TRBV12-4 and TRBJ2-7; 9 bases map to TRBD2. This CDR3 is 17 amino acids long. The V gene end was trimmed by 2 bases and the J gene end by 4 bases; junction bases not matched to a gene: 12. The CDR3 protein is CASSLSLAGPKGYEQYF. In nucleotides, the CDR3 is TGTGCCAGCAGTTTAAGCCTAGCGGGGCCCAAAGGTTACGAGCAGTACTTC.

This clonotype has ten or more counts. Its ends do not fully match the called genes, so a read error is possible. The chain joins TRBV5-1 to TRBJ1-4; D is undetermined. The germline V gene has CDR1 SGHRS and CDR2 YFSETQ. The CDR3 sequence is 13 residues long. The CDR3 DNA reads TGCTCCAGCAGCTTGGATGCGAGCGAAAAACTGTTTTTT. It specifies CSSSLDASEKLFF.

This clonotype was observed many times. The J gene is TRBJ2-1, the V gene TRBV29-1; the D gene is possibly TRBD2 (5 bases). This CDR3 has 17 amino acids. Germline loops: CDR1 SQVTM, CDR2 ANQGSEA. Deletions cut 0 bases from V and 9 bases from J, with 24 bases between. The CDR3 sequence is CSVEDSLANYKGFEQFF. Here the CDR3 DNA reads TGCAGCGTTGAAGATTCTCTAGCCAACTACAAAGGATTTGAGCAGTTCTTC.

J is TRBJ2-3 and V is TRBV5-1, with TRBD2 matching over 11 bases. V shed 2 bases and J 2 bases; nucleotides not matched to a gene: 10. Germline CDR1 reads SGHRS; CDR2 reads YFSETQ. CDR3 size: 18 residues. This CDR3 reads CASSFLSGRVLYTDTQYF. The DNA of the CDR3 is TGCGCCAGCAGCTTCCTTAGCGGGAGGGTCCTTTACACAGATACGCAGTATTTT. The full variable domain, its missing parts supplied by reference TRBV5-1 and TRBJ2-3, is KAGVTQTPRYLIKTRGQQVTLSCSPISGHRSVSWYQQTPGQGLQFLFEYFSETQRNKGNFPGRFSGRQFSNSRSEMNVSTLELGDSALYLCASSFLSGRVLYTDTQYFGPGTRLTVL.

The table lists this clonotype with many counts. The rearrangement uses TRBV12-3 or TRBV12-4 and TRBJ2-1, with TRBD1 identical over 9 bases. V trimming: 3 bases; J trimming: 3 bases; junction bases outside the gene matches: 3. This CDR3 has 15 amino acids. The CDR3 spells CASSLGQGFYNEQFF. Written as DNA, the CDR3 is TGTGCCAGCAGTTTGGGACAGGGATTCTACAATGAGCAGTTCTTC.

CDR3 bases: TGCAGTGCTAGTTCCCCGGGCCGGGGTGAAAAACTGTTTTTT. Translation: CSASSPGRGEKLFF. This sequence joins TRBV20-1 and TRBJ1-4; D is unclear. The V gene's germline CDR1 is DFQATT and CDR2 SNEGSKA (reference sequence). V gave up 3 bases and J gave up 7 bases, with 15 bases separating them. The CDR3 runs 14 residues.

The chain recombines TRBV28 with TRBJ1-5; 9 nucleotides align to TRBD1. The V and J ends lost 3 bases and 7 bases, in that order; junction bases with no gene match: 7. This CDR3 is 15 amino acids long. The germline CDR1 and CDR2 sequences are MDHEN and SYDVKM. The CDR3 DNA reads TGTGCCAGCAGTTTGTTGGACAGGGGAACCCAGCCCCAGCATTTT. Its protein product is CASSLLDRGTQPQHF.

This clonotype was counted a few times. The chain employs TRBV7-6 and TRBJ2-1; weak D call: TRBD1 (6 bases). V was trimmed by 0 bases and J by 12 bases, leaving 18 bases between them. Germline CDR1 is SGHVS and CDR2 is FNYEAQ. This CDR3 comprises 15 residues. The CDR3 loop is CASSLAQGNPGGQFF. CDR3 coding DNA: TGTGCCAGCAGCTTAGCCCAGGGGAACCCAGGTGGGCAGTTCTTC.

The CDR3 sequence: CSASYLAGGAQETQYF. In nucleotides, the CDR3 is TGCAGTGCTAGTTACCTAGCGGGAGGTGCCCAAGAGACCCAGTACTTC. The rearrangement links TRBV20-1 to TRBJ2-5, with 11 bases aligning to TRBD2. The germline V gene has CDR1 DFQATT and CDR2 SNEGSKA (reference sequence). The CDR3 extends over 16 amino acids. Losses at the gene ends were 3 bases for V and 1 base for J; bases not matched to a gene: 7.

The CDR3 reads CASSFTGTTTDTQYF. Written as DNA, the CDR3 is TGTGCCAGCAGTTTTACCGGGACTACCACAGATACGCAGTATTTT. V usage is TRBV6-2 or TRBV6-3 and J usage is TRBJ2-3; TRBD2 matches at 7 bases. This CDR3 region has 15 residues. Germline values: CDR1 MNHEY, CDR2 SVGEGT. V lost 4 bases, J lost 2 bases, and 6 bases stayed unmatched.

This clonotype came up a few times. The chain recombines TRBV7-3 with TRBJ2-7; 9 bases align to TRBD2. V shed 4 bases and J 6 bases; nucleotides not matched to a gene: 7. The CDR3 sequence is 14 residues long. CDR1 is SGHTA, CDR2 FQGTGA, per germline. The CDR3: CASSSTPLAGEQYF. The CDR3 DNA reads TGTGCCAGCAGCTCAACGCCACTAGCGGGCGAGCAGTACTTC.